Sequencing of this T cell receptor (beta chain) was carried out in a study of blood T cell repertoires in COVID-19. Study-level information: The United States, Italy and Spain were the sources of the acute and convalescent COVID-19 samples. Sources were T cells, B-cell-depleted T cells, or PBMCs; the material itself was cDNA or gDNA.

Germline V lookup: CDR1 KGHSH, CDR2 LQKENI. With V trimmed by 4 bases and J by 4 bases, 7 bases remained unmatched. This CDR3 has 15 amino acids. This clone was observed a single time. Source study methods: Amplifying reference gene primers gave estimates of nucleated cell counts. The assay was immunoSEQ multiplex PCR, and TCRdb's table has in-frame clones only and misses some. That table supplies the V and J calls and clone size; D and trimming were determined from the DNA. Here the sample spans approximately 200,000 clones, about 85% being singletons. The TCR was taken from a woman aged 60-70 years who had recovered from COVID-19. V usage is TRBV18 and J usage is TRBJ2-3, with 8 nucleotides matching TRBD2. The source material was peripheral blood. CDR3 in DNA: TGTGCCAGCTCACAGACTAGCGTGGGGTCAGATACGCAGTATTTT. It codes for CASSQTSVGSDTQYF.